These 32 T cell receptor beta chains came from one sample sequenced in a study of Ad26.COV2.S vaccination and SARS-CoV-2 variants. Clones were sequenced by immunoSEQ multiplex PCR, and TCRdb holds only the in-frame ones, with some missing. The sample lists approximately 500,000 clones, approximately 90% occurring once. Treatment here: approximately 18 received Ad26.COV2.S at low or high dose, single or two shots; roughly five received placebo; per-sample allocation not given. Sampling was done on day 63 after the first vaccine or placebo injection. The sample here was peripheral blood, taken in a trial of Ad26.COV2.S vaccine versus placebo. These receptors all come from a person between 18 and 60 years old who received the Ad26.COV2.S COVID-19 vaccine or a placebo.

This clone turned up a few times. The rearrangement uses TRBV14 and TRBJ2-7; a weak D match, TRBD1 (5 bases). V lost 4 bases, J lost 2 bases, and 9 bases lay in between. Germline V gene lookup returns CDR1 SGHDN and CDR2 FVKESK. The CDR3 totals 13 residues. The DNA of the CDR3 is TGTGCCAGCAGCCCGGGCAGGGCCTACGAGCAGTACTTC. This encodes CASSPGRAYEQYF.

The rearrangement joins TRBV11-2 to TRBJ2-7; D is possibly TRBD1 or TRBD2 (5 bases each). This CDR3 contains 15 residues. V lost 5 bases to trimming and J lost 0 bases, with 14 bases between them. The germline CDR1 and CDR2 sequences are SGHAT and FQNNGV. CDR3 protein: CASSLGTVSSYEQYF. The CDR3 DNA sequence: TGTGCCAGCAGCCTTGGGACGGTCAGCTCCTACGAGCAGTACTTC.

In this sample, this clone turned up once. This same CDR3 is encoded by further DNA sequences in the sample. The chain couples TRBV5-5 to TRBJ2-7; D uncertain. Trimming cost V 2 bases and J 3 bases, with 6 bases left between them. Germline CDR1 is SGHKS and CDR2 is YYEKEE (reference sequence). The CDR3 contains 12 residues. The DNA for the CDR3 is TGTGCCAGCAGCTTCGAACACTACGAGCAGTACTTC. It translates to CASSFEHYEQYF.

This clone showed up just a few times. The chain is built from TRBV2 and TRBJ2-2, with D unclear. The germline V gene encodes CDR1 SNHLY and CDR2 FYNNEI. V was cut by 8 bases and J by 5 bases, with 9 bases left in between. The CDR3 has 12 residues. The CDR3 loop is CASVRSTGELFF. In nucleotides, the CDR3 is TGTGCCAGCGTTCGTTCGACCGGGGAGCTGTTTTTT. Based on the CDR3 plus reference TRBV2 and TRBJ2-2, the full variable domain is EPEVTQTPSHQVTQMGQEVILRCVPISNHLYFYWYRQILGQKVEFLVSFYNNEISEKSEIFDDQFSVERPDGSNFTLKIRSTKLEDSAMYFCASVRSTGELFFGEGSRLTVL.

The chain is built from TRBV28 and TRBJ2-5, with a tentative D call TRBD2 (6 bases). With 6 bases removed from V and 7 bases from J, the gap between germline ends came to 21 bases. The germline gives CDR1 MDHEN, CDR2 SYDVKM. The CDR3 consists of 15 residues. In DNA form, the CDR3 reads TGTGCCAGCAGCCAAACTAGCTCCAGAATAGGGACCCAGTACTTC. Translation gives CASSQTSSRIGTQYF.

The rearrangement links TRBV5-1 to TRBJ2-3; TRBD1 matches 10 bases. Trimming removed 1 base from V and 3 bases from J; junction bases left unmatched: 8. There are 17 residues in the CDR3. The V gene's germline CDR1 is SGHRS and CDR2 YFSETQ. CDR3 DNA sequence: TGCGCCAGCAGCTTGACGGAGACAGGGGGCGGGACAGATACGCAGTATTTT. Translated: CASSLTETGGGTDTQYF. The full variable domain, completed using reference TRBV5-1 and TRBJ2-3, is KAGVTQTPRYLIKTRGQQVTLSCSPISGHRSVSWYQQTPGQGLQFLFEYFSETQRNKGNFPGRFSGRQFSNSRSEMNVSTLELGDSALYLCASSLTETGGGTDTQYFGPGTRLTVL.

This rearrangement joins TRBV24-1 to TRBJ2-1; no definite D call. The CDR3 runs 13 residues. Looked up from germline, CDR1 is KGHDR and CDR2 is SFDVKD. The V and J ends lost 0 bases and 6 bases respectively, with 5 bases between them. This CDR3 reads CATSDLLGNEQFF. The CDR3 DNA is TGTGCCACCAGTGATTTGCTGGGCAATGAGCAGTTCTTC.

The chain joins TRBV7-3 to TRBJ1-2; D is unclear. Germline assignment: CDR1 SGHTA and CDR2 FQGTGA. Trimming took off 6 bases at V and 6 bases at J, with 8 bases between the two ends. The CDR3 runs 11 residues. The CDR3 coding sequence is TGTGCCAGCAGAGATAAGGATGGCTACACCTTC. This sequence encodes CASRDKDGYTF.

This chain uses TRBV5-1 with TRBJ2-1; 11 bases line up with TRBD2. Germline CDR1 reads SGHRS; CDR2 reads YFSETQ. The trim removed 2 bases at V and 3 bases at J, leaving 7 bases unmatched. This CDR3 has 17 residues. The CDR3 region is CASSFTSGSRGYNEQFF. The CDR3 region has the DNA TGCGCCAGCAGCTTCACTAGCGGGAGTAGAGGCTACAATGAGCAGTTCTTC.

The chain joins TRBV9 to TRBJ1-2; D is perhaps TRBD1 (6 bases). V was shortened by 2 bases and J by 0 bases, with 14 bases between the two germline ends. Germline values: CDR1 SGDLS, CDR2 YYNGEE. The CDR3 has 16 amino acids. Here the CDR3 reads CASSVVTGASNYGYTF. CDR3 bases: TGTGCCAGCAGCGTGGTGACAGGCGCATCTAACTATGGCTACACCTTC.

The rearrangement links TRBV19 to TRBJ1-1; tentatively, D is TRBD1 (5 bases). Trimming removed 2 bases at V and 10 bases at J, with 14 bases between. CDR1 and CDR2 (germline): LNHDA, SQIVND (reference sequence). This CDR3 region has 13 residues. CDR3 amino acids: CASSIIEGVGAFF. CDR3 bases: TGTGCCAGTAGTATAATAGAAGGGGTTGGAGCTTTCTTT.

This chain joins TRBV5-6 and TRBJ1-2; 8 bases match TRBD1. V lost 0 bases and J lost 10; bases outside the gene matches: 11. This CDR3 has 15 amino acids. In germline, CDR1 is SGHDT, CDR2 YYEEEE. CDR3 sequence reads: CASSLAGGVLPAYTF. DNA of the CDR3: TGTGCCAGCAGCTTGGCAGGGGGCGTCTTACCGGCCTACACCTTC. Together with reference TRBV5-6 and TRBJ1-2, the CDR3 gives the full variable domain: DAGVTQSPTHLIKTRGQQVTLRCSPKSGHDTVSWYQQALGQGPQFIFQYYEEEERQRGNFPDRFSGHQFPNYSSELNVNALLLGDSALYLCASSLAGGVLPAYTFGSGTRLTVV.

This chain connects TRBV9 to TRBJ2-7; D unresolved. The CDR3 covers 14 residues. V gave up 4 bases and J gave up 6 bases, with 17 bases separating them. Per the germline V gene, CDR1 is SGDLS and CDR2 is YYNGEE. The CDR3 loop is CASSLKDQTTEQYF. CDR3 DNA sequence: TGTGCCAGCAGCTTAAAAGACCAGACGACCGAGCAGTACTTC. The whole variable domain, remainder taken from reference TRBV9 and TRBJ2-7, is DSGVTQTPKHLITATGQRVTLRCSPRSGDLSVYWYQQSLDQGLQFLIQYYNGEERAKGNILERFSAQQFPDLHSELNLSSLELGDSALYFCASSLKDQTTEQYFGPGTRLTVT.

This clone was seen ten or more times. This chain links TRBV6-2 or TRBV6-3 with TRBJ1-3, with D hard to call. Trimming removed 5 bases from V and 0 bases from J, with 11 bases in between. Germline loops: CDR1 MNHEY, CDR2 SVGEGT. The CDR3 runs to 15 residues. The CDR3 DNA is TGTGCCAGCAGTCTGGACGGCGGCTCTGGAAACACCATATATTTT. Translating it yields CASSLDGGSGNTIYF.

This clone has only one observation. The rearrangement uses TRBV5-1 and TRBJ2-3; D is perhaps TRBD1 or TRBD2 (5 bases each). Germline CDR1 SGHRS, CDR2 YFSETQ. V lost 3 bases, J lost 2 bases, and 13 bases lay in between. The CDR3 runs to 15 residues. The CDR3 is CASSSAGTLTDTQYF. For the CDR3, the DNA is TGCGCCAGCAGCTCCGCCGGGACCCTCACAGATACGCAGTATTTT. The full variable domain, in which reference TRBV5-1 and TRBJ2-3 provide the parts outside the CDR3, is KAGVTQTPRYLIKTRGQQVTLSCSPISGHRSVSWYQQTPGQGLQFLFEYFSETQRNKGNFPGRFSGRQFSNSRSEMNVSTLELGDSALYLCASSSAGTLTDTQYFGPGTRLTVL.

V is TRBV3-1 (or the pseudogene TRBV3-2) and J is TRBJ2-3; unclear D gene. The CDR3 has 17 residues. Trimming pared 4 bases from V and 5 bases from J, leaving 22 bases between. Germline values: CDR1 LGHDT, CDR2 YNNKEL (reference sequence). The CDR3 here is CASSPTKDQRSRDTQYF. CDR3 nucleotides: TGTGCCAGCAGCCCGACCAAAGACCAGAGGAGTAGAGATACGCAGTATTTT.

The rearrangement uses TRBV30 and TRBJ1-5; D uncertain. Germline V lookup: CDR1 GTSNPN, CDR2 SVGIG (reference sequence). Trimming removed 0 bases at V and 5 bases at J, with 8 bases between. This CDR3 region has 13 residues. In DNA form, the CDR3 reads TGTGCCTGGAGTGTAGAAGGTTATCAGCCCCAGCATTTT. Translated, it gives CAWSVEGYQPQHF.

The rearrangement links TRBV2 to TRBJ2-7, with D tentatively TRBD1 or TRBD2 (5 bases each). CDR3 length: 14 amino acids. Germline CDR1 reads SNHLY; CDR2 reads FYNNEI. V lost 8 bases and J 6 bases, leaving 20 bases between the germline ends. In DNA form, the CDR3 reads TGTGCCAGCGGGGGAGCTGGGAAGGTTTCCGAGCAGTACTTC. It specifies CASGGAGKVSEQYF.

The rearrangement links TRBV4-1 to TRBJ1-5; D uncertain. V gave up 1 base and J gave up 4 bases, with 17 bases separating them. The CDR3 is 17 residues long. CDR1 is MGHRA, CDR2 YSYEKL, per germline. This CDR3 is CASSQVDMGFINQPQHF. The CDR3 DNA sequence: TGCGCCAGCAGCCAAGTTGACATGGGCTTTATTAATCAGCCCCAGCATTTT.

The chain carries TRBV5-4 and TRBJ2-3, with 8 positions matching TRBD2. With 0 bases clipped from V and 2 bases from J, the junction kept 2 bases outside the gene matches. The CDR3 runs to 15 residues. The germline V gene has CDR1 SGHNT and CDR2 YYREEE (reference sequence). The CDR3 DNA reads TGTGCCAGCAGCTTGGAGCGGGGGAACACAGATACGCAGTATTTT. Protein product: CASSLERGNTDTQYF.

The chain is built from TRBV7-6 and TRBJ2-1, with D possibly matching TRBD1 (6 bases). This CDR3 comprises 15 residues. Germline V lookup: CDR1 SGHVS, CDR2 FNYEAQ. Trimming pared 5 bases from V and 5 bases from J, leaving 16 bases between. The CDR3 region is CASSPGTSHNNEQFF. As DNA, the CDR3 is TGTGCCAGCAGCCCCGGGACATCTCATAACAATGAGCAGTTCTTC.

J is TRBJ2-7 and V is TRBV2; 7 nucleotides line up with TRBD2. V lost 7 bases, J lost 2 bases, and 2 bases stayed unmatched. This CDR3 comprises 12 residues. Germline loops: CDR1 SNHLY, CDR2 FYNNEI. In DNA, the CDR3 is TGTGCCAGCACAAGCGGGGCCTACGAGCAGTACTTC. It encodes CASTSGAYEQYF.

The rearrangement uses TRBV6-2 or TRBV6-3 and TRBJ2-6, with 11 nucleotides matching TRBD1. CDR1 MNHEY and CDR2 SVGEGT come from the germline V gene. The CDR3 runs 19 residues. The ends lost 4 bases at V and 0 bases at J; junction bases unmatched: 8. Here the CDR3 DNA reads TGTGCCAGCAGTTCCCCCCGGACAGGGGGCTCCTCTGGGGCCAACGTCCTGACTTTC. Encoded protein: CASSSPRTGGSSGANVLTF.

The chain has TRBV11-2 and TRBJ2-3; D might be TRBD2 (6 bases). This CDR3 spans 15 amino acids. The ends were cut back, 2 bases at V and 2 bases at J, with 11 bases in the middle. Germline CDR1 is SGHAT and CDR2 is FQNNGV. CDR3 residues: CASSLMGGTTDTQYF. The CDR3 region has the DNA TGTGCCAGCAGCTTAATGGGCGGGACCACAGATACGCAGTATTTT.

V and J are TRBV12-5 and TRBJ1-5; TRBD1 is a possible D gene (5 bases). There are 13 residues in the CDR3. Germline CDR1 is LGHNT and CDR2 is FRNRAP. Trimming removed 7 bases at V and 3 bases at J, with 10 bases between. The CDR3 sequence is CASAPTDNQPQHF. DNA of the CDR3: TGTGCTAGTGCCCCGACAGACAATCAGCCCCAGCATTTT.

This clone was found once. The chain carries TRBV7-2 and TRBJ2-7, with 8 nucleotides matching TRBD2. CDR1 and CDR2 (germline): SGHTA, FQGNSA. The ends lost 7 bases at V and 1 base at J; junction bases unmatched: 12. There are 16 residues in the CDR3. CDR3 coding DNA: TGTGCCAGCACCCCCGGGGGGGGGCAGTCTTCCTACGAGCAGTACTTC. This encodes CASTPGGGQSSYEQYF.

This sequence joins TRBV7-2 and TRBJ1-1; the match to TRBD1 covers 9 bases. Germline-derived CDR1 and CDR2 are SGHTA and FQGNSA. The junction had 8 bases not matched to a gene; V was cut back by 2 bases and J by 7 bases. There are 15 residues in the CDR3. CDR3 sequence (DNA): TGTGCCAGCAGCTTAAGGGGCGGGACAGGGAATGAAGCTTTCTTT. It codes for CASSLRGGTGNEAFF.

The chain combines TRBV28 with TRBJ2-1; D uncertain. Germline V gene sequence: CDR1 MDHEN, CDR2 SYDVKM. V lost 7 bases to trimming and J lost 4 bases, with 8 bases between them. The CDR3 extends over 12 amino acids. The CDR3 DNA follows: TGTGCCAGCACCGGAATTTACAATGAGCAGTTCTTC. This translates into CASTGIYNEQFF.

The rearrangement joins TRBV30 to TRBJ1-2; 9 nucleotides match TRBD1. The CDR3 consists of 14 residues. Germline trimming cut 5 bases from V and 3 bases from J; bases unmatched to any gene: 7. Germline V gene lookup returns CDR1 GTSNPN and CDR2 SVGIG (reference sequence). The CDR3 sequence: CAWDTGTGHYGYTF. The CDR3 DNA reads as TGTGCCTGGGACACCGGGACAGGGCACTATGGCTACACCTTC.

CDR3: CASSERTGAGEETQYF. CDR3 sequence (DNA): TGTGCCAGCAGTGAACGTACCGGCGCAGGAGAGGAGACCCAGTACTTC. The V call is TRBV25-1, the J call TRBJ2-5; D call uncertain. V lost 2 bases and J lost 5, with 18 bases in between. Looked up from germline, CDR1 is MGHDK and CDR2 is SYGVNS. The CDR3 extends over 16 amino acids.

This clone was observed a few times. V usage is TRBV30 and J usage is TRBJ1-2; D is undetermined. Germline CDR1 GTSNPN, CDR2 SVGIG (reference sequence). CDR3 length equals 13 residues. Between the trimmed V and J ends, which lost 1 base and 2 bases, there was a span of 8 bases. The CDR3 is CAWSEVGNYGYTF. CDR3 DNA: TGTGCCTGGAGTGAGGTGGGGAACTATGGCTACACCTTC.

V usage is TRBV7-2 and J usage is TRBJ2-5, with a possible D match to TRBD1 (5 bases). The germline CDR1 and CDR2 sequences are SGHTA and FQGNSA. The CDR3 contains 14 residues. V gave up 1 base and J gave up 3 bases, with 9 bases separating them. CDR3: CASSLGTTEETQYF. The DNA for the CDR3 is TGTGCCAGCAGCTTAGGGACGACAGAAGAGACCCAGTACTTC.